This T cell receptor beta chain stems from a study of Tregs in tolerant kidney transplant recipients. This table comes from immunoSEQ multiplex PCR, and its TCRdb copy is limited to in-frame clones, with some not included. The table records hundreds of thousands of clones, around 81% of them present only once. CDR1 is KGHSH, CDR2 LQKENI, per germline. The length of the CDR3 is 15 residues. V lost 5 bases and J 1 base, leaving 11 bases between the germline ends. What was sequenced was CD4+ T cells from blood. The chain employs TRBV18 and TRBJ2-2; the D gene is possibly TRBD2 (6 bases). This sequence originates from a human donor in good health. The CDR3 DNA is TGTGCCAGCTCAGTCCGGGGGTTGAACACCGGGGAGCTGTTTTTT. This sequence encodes CASSVRGLNTGELFF. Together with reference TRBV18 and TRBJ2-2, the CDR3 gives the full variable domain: NAGVMQNPRHLVRRRGQEARLRCSPMKGHSHVYWYRQLPEEGLKFMVYLQKENIIDESGMPKERFSAEFPKEGPSILRIQQVVRGDSAAYFCASSVRGLNTGELFFGEGSRLTVL.